These 27 T cell receptor beta chains came from one sample sequenced in a study of OX40 agonist ivuxolimab in advanced cancers. Measured with immunoSEQ multiplex PCR; TCRdb has only the in-frame clones, and not every one. The data contain about 73,000 clones, just under 90% of them seen just once; the ten biggest clones take up around 9.9%. The specimen comprised CD4+ or CD8+ T cells sorted from blood, sampled in a trial of the OX40 agonist ivuxolimab. The receptors stem from an adult with an advanced solid tumor such as melanoma, head and neck, liver or kidney cancer.

The rearrangement uses TRBV18 and TRBJ2-5, with 12 bases identical to TRBD1. V lost 2 bases and J lost 2; bases outside the gene matches: 15. Germline CDR1 reads KGHSH; CDR2 reads LQKENI. This CDR3 is 20 amino acids long. CDR3 protein: CASSPILPGQGATGQETQYF. CDR3 bases: TGTGCCAGCTCACCAATTTTACCGGGACAGGGGGCGACGGGGCAAGAGACCCAGTACTTC.

CDR3 region: CASSFLIPEAFF. The CDR3 DNA is TGTGCCAGCAGCTTTTTAATCCCTGAAGCTTTCTTT. This sequence joins TRBV5-8 and TRBJ1-1, with D hard to call. The V end lost 2 bases, the J end lost 6 bases, and 8 bases lay between the germline ends. The CDR3 has 12 amino acids. CDR1 and CDR2 from the germline V gene are SGHTS and YDEGEE.

This sequence joins TRBV7-8 and TRBJ1-4; TRBD1 agrees at 7 bases. Trimming removed 5 bases from V and 4 bases from J; junction bases left unmatched: 4. In germline, CDR1 is SGHVS, CDR2 FQNEAQ. The CDR3 loop spans 14 amino acids. The CDR3 DNA reads TGTGCCAGCAGCCAGGGACAGCTTAATGAAAAACTGTTTTTT. It yields the protein CASSQGQLNEKLFF.

This clone was detected a few times. The chain joins TRBV25-1 to TRBJ1-1; TRBD1 aligns across 7 bases. The CDR3 has 15 amino acids. From germline, CDR1 is MGHDK and CDR2 SYGVNS. V shed 4 bases and J 0 bases; nucleotides not matched to a gene: 5. The CDR3 DNA is TGTGCCAGCAGTGCGGGGACAGCTATGAACACTGAAGCTTTCTTT. This sequence encodes CASSAGTAMNTEAFF.

J is TRBJ2-7 and V is TRBV13, with no clear D. V lost 5 bases and J lost 3, with 14 bases in between. CDR1 is PRHDT and CDR2 is FYEKMQ in the germline V gene (reference sequence). The length of the CDR3 is 14 residues. CDR3 protein: CASSLRQAYYEQYF. The CDR3 DNA is TGTGCCAGCAGCCTCCGGCAGGCCTACTACGAGCAGTACTTC.

The chain carries TRBV29-1 and TRBJ1-2; 8 nucleotides agree with TRBD1. CDR3 length: 13 residues. Germline-derived CDR1 and CDR2 are SQVTM and ANQGSEA. V lost 6 bases to trimming and J lost 2 bases; unmatched junction nucleotides: 5. The CDR3 region is CSVAGTGNYGYTF. The CDR3 nucleotides are TGCAGCGTCGCCGGGACAGGAAACTATGGCTACACCTTC. The full variable domain, its missing parts supplied by reference TRBV29-1 and TRBJ1-2, is SAVISQKPSRDICQRGTSLTIQCQVDSQVTMMFWYRQQPGQSLTLIATANQGSEATYESGFVIDKFPISRPNLTFSTLTVSNMSPEDSSIYLCSVAGTGNYGYTFGSGTRLTVV.

The chain recombines TRBV27 with TRBJ1-1, with a possible D match to TRBD1 (5 bases). Trimming removed 2 bases at V and 1 base at J, with 11 bases between. Germline V CDR1 and CDR2: MNHEY, SMNVEV (reference sequence). This CDR3 has 15 residues. The chain's CDR3 is CASSLHNQGNTEAFF. CDR3 DNA sequence: TGTGCCAGCAGTTTACACAACCAGGGGAACACTGAAGCTTTCTTT.

V gene TRBV4-1 combines with J gene TRBJ2-7; TRBD1 matches 10 bases. This CDR3 spans 15 amino acids. After removal of 3 bases from V and 2 bases from J, the junction contained 4 bases not matched to a gene. The germline V gene encodes CDR1 MGHRA and CDR2 YSYEKL. The CDR3, as DNA: TGCGCCAGCAGCCAGGGGGGACAGGGGACCTACGAGCAGTACTTC. Translating it yields CASSQGGQGTYEQYF.

The chain employs TRBV7-8 and TRBJ1-4, with D tentatively TRBD1 (6 bases). CDR3 length: 17 amino acids. Per the germline V gene, CDR1 is SGHVS and CDR2 is FQNEAQ. V lost 5 bases, J lost 4 bases, and 20 bases lay in between. The CDR3 nucleotides read TGTGCCAGCAGCCCGACCTATTGGACAGTTAATAATGAAAAACTGTTTTTT. Amino acid sequence: CASSPTYWTVNNEKLFF.

The chain joins TRBV13 to TRBJ1-1, with D hard to call. Germline CDR1 is PRHDT and CDR2 is FYEKMQ (reference sequence). Trimming left V 5 bases short and J 0 bases short, with 13 bases between. The CDR3 covers 15 residues. In DNA form, the CDR3 reads TGTGCCAGCAGCATGACCGGTGGGCTGAACACTGAAGCTTTCTTT. Encoded protein: CASSMTGGLNTEAFF.

This chain uses TRBV7-7 with TRBJ2-1; the D gene could be TRBD1 or TRBD2 (5 bases each). CDR1 and CDR2 from the germline V gene are SSHAT and FNYEAQ (reference sequence). The V gene lost 6 bases and the J gene lost 5 bases, with 26 bases spanning the gap. The CDR3 has 18 amino acids. Here the CDR3 reads CASSLPGLDRNLDNEQFF. The CDR3 region has the DNA TGTGCCAGCAGTCTCCCGGGGCTAGACAGAAACCTGGACAATGAGCAGTTCTTC.

This clone has only one observation. The chain combines TRBV4-1 with TRBJ2-3; 12 bases line up with TRBD2. The CDR3 runs 16 residues. CDR1 and CDR2 (germline): MGHRA, YSYEKL. Losses at the gene ends were 2 bases for V and 3 bases for J; bases not matched to a gene: 3. The CDR3 protein is CASSQRLAGVTDTQYF. The CDR3 DNA reads as TGCGCCAGCAGCCAACGACTAGCGGGAGTGACAGATACGCAGTATTTT.

The chain employs TRBV27 and TRBJ1-5; no definite D call. CDR3 size: 12 residues. The V end lost 3 bases, the J end lost 7 bases, and 7 bases lay between the germline ends. Germline V gene sequence: CDR1 MNHEY, CDR2 SMNVEV (reference sequence). CDR3: CASSFIGQPQHF. CDR3 nucleotide sequence: TGTGCCAGCAGTTTCATCGGCCAGCCCCAGCATTTT.

This sequence joins TRBV5-1 and TRBJ1-5; D is perhaps TRBD1 (6 bases). Trimming left V 4 bases short and J 3 bases short, with 11 bases between. There are 14 residues in the CDR3. Germline V gene lookup returns CDR1 SGHRS and CDR2 YFSETQ. The CDR3 reads CASSTDSYNQPQHF. Written as DNA, the CDR3 is TGCGCCAGCAGCACGGACAGCTACAATCAGCCCCAGCATTTT.

CDR3: CASSTDNYNEQFF. The CDR3 DNA is TGTGCCAGCAGCACGGACAATTACAATGAGCAGTTCTTC. The chain couples TRBV7-3 to TRBJ2-1, with D possibly TRBD1 on 5 matching bases. The V gene's germline CDR1 is SGHTA and CDR2 FQGTGA. This CDR3 comprises 13 residues. V lost 5 bases, J lost 4 bases, and 9 bases lay in between.

This clone has more than one count but fewer than ten. This chain joins TRBV28 and TRBJ2-7, with TRBD1 identical over 7 bases. Germline V gives CDR1 MDHEN, CDR2 SYDVKM. After removal of 3 bases from V and 3 bases from J, the junction contained 5 bases not matched to a gene. CDR3 length equals 14 residues. The CDR3 DNA reads as TGTGCCAGCAGTTTCCCGGGACAGAACTACGAGCAGTACTTC. Translation gives CASSFPGQNYEQYF.

V gene TRBV13 combines with J gene TRBJ2-1; 8 bases agree with TRBD2. The CDR3 totals 16 residues. V lost 6 bases and J lost 9; bases outside the gene matches: 16. CDR1 PRHDT and CDR2 FYEKMQ come from the germline V gene (reference sequence). CDR3 loop: CASRHTKAGVVGEQFF. The CDR3 DNA follows: TGTGCCAGCAGACACACTAAAGCGGGAGTGGTGGGTGAGCAGTTCTTC.

This clone was seen ten or more times. This chain links TRBV7-9 with TRBJ1-2, with 7 bases that match TRBD1. With 0 bases clipped from V and 4 bases from J, the junction kept 2 bases outside the gene matches. Per germline, CDR1 SEHNR and CDR2 FQNEAQ (reference sequence). CDR3 size: 14 residues. This CDR3 is CASSLAAGGYGYTF. The CDR3 DNA is TGTGCCAGCAGCTTAGCGGCAGGGGGCTATGGCTACACCTTC.

The V gene is TRBV4-1, the J gene TRBJ2-7, with 8 bases lining up with TRBD1. From germline, CDR1 is MGHRA and CDR2 YSYEKL. There are 15 residues in the CDR3. The V and J ends lost 1 base and 6 bases, in that order; junction bases with no gene match: 8. CDR3 nucleotide sequence: TGCGCCAGCAGCCAAGGGACAGGGTTAGCAGCCGAGCAGTACTTC. Its translation: CASSQGTGLAAEQYF.

The V gene is TRBV7-8, the J gene TRBJ2-7; D might be TRBD2 (7 bases). Germline lookup yields CDR1 SGHVS and CDR2 FQNEAQ. The CDR3 covers 14 residues. The V and J ends lost 0 bases and 5 bases respectively, with 11 bases between them. Here the CDR3 reads CASSLAGGHHEQYF. The CDR3 DNA follows: TGTGCCAGCAGCTTAGCGGGGGGGCATCACGAGCAGTACTTC.

The chain has TRBV21-1 and TRBJ2-1; the D call in the table, TRBD2, was not verified against the DNA. TRBV21-1 is designated a pseudogene. CDR3 length: 17 residues. The DNA for the CDR3 is TGTGCCAGCAGCAAAGGGGCAAGCGGGAGGAAGTACAATGAGCAGTTCTTC. Its translation: CASSKGASGRKYNEQFF.

The chain uses TRBV7-6 and TRBJ1-4; D gene ambiguous. Germline V gene lookup returns CDR1 SGHVS and CDR2 FNYEAQ. This CDR3 comprises 15 residues. The V end lost 4 bases, the J end lost 3 bases, and 12 bases lay between the germline ends. The CDR3 region is CASSYRVGPNEKLFF. Here the CDR3 DNA reads TGTGCCAGCAGCTACCGAGTCGGCCCTAATGAAAAACTGTTTTTT.

The V call is TRBV19, the J call TRBJ2-7; D uncertain. The CDR3 covers 15 residues. Germline-derived CDR1 and CDR2 are LNHDA and SQIVND (reference sequence). Trimming took off 1 base at V and 3 bases at J, with 13 bases between the two ends. The CDR3 spells CASSIAGKPLYEQYF. The CDR3 DNA reads as TGTGCCAGTAGTATAGCTGGAAAGCCACTCTACGAGCAGTACTTC.

The CDR3 reads CASSVSGRPYNEQFF. In DNA, the CDR3 is TGTGCCAGCAGCGTTAGCGGGAGACCCTACAATGAGCAGTTCTTC. The V gene is TRBV9, the J gene TRBJ2-1; 9 bases agree with TRBD2. The V gene's germline CDR1 is SGDLS and CDR2 YYNGEE. The V gene end was trimmed by 2 bases and the J gene end by 2 bases; junction bases not matched to a gene: 2. The CDR3 sequence is 15 residues long. The complete variable domain, with remaining parts taken from reference TRBV9 and TRBJ2-1, reads DSGVTQTPKHLITATGQRVTLRCSPRSGDLSVYWYQQSLDQGLQFLIQYYNGEERAKGNILERFSAQQFPDLHSELNLSSLELGDSALYFCASSVSGRPYNEQFFGPGTRLTVL.

This clone was recorded only once. This chain connects TRBV27 to TRBJ2-5; D uncertain. There are 13 residues in the CDR3. CDR1 MNHEY and CDR2 SMNVEV come from the germline V gene (reference sequence). The germline V and J ends were trimmed by 1 base and 1 base, with 4 bases remaining between them. Here the CDR3 reads CASSLLSQETQYF. The CDR3 nucleotides read TGTGCCAGCAGTTTATTGTCCCAAGAGACCCAGTACTTC.

The chain recombines TRBV4-1 with TRBJ2-6; the match to TRBD1 covers 11 bases. The germline V gene has CDR1 MGHRA and CDR2 YSYEKL. The CDR3 has 19 residues. The ends lost 0 bases at V and 4 bases at J; junction bases unmatched: 8. The CDR3 region is CASSQDVRTGGTGANVLTF. CDR3 in DNA: TGCGCCAGCAGCCAAGATGTTCGGACAGGGGGCACCGGGGCCAACGTCCTGACTTTC.

The rearrangement uses TRBV7-2 and TRBJ2-3; no clear D. Germline assignment: CDR1 SGHTA and CDR2 FQGNSA. Trimming stripped 7 bases from V and 6 bases from J, with 17 bases between. The CDR3 is 14 residues long. DNA for the CDR3: TGTGCCAGCATTCAGGCTAAAGGGTGGGATACGCAGTATTTT. The encoded protein is CASIQAKGWDTQYF.